The T cell receptor beta chain under discussion was sequenced for a study of cytomegalovirus exposure and HLA in healthy donors. V shed 4 bases and J 8 bases; nucleotides not matched to a gene: 8. The CDR3 extends over 13 amino acids. Germline CDR1 reads SGHDT; CDR2 reads YYEEEE. The data were produced by immunoSEQ multiplex PCR, yet TCRdb's version contains in-frame clones alone and is incomplete. The sample yields roughly 150,000 clones, approximately 91% seen once. Sequenced sample: PBMCs. This TCR derives from a woman aged 18-35 years in good health and CMV-seropositive. The gene calls are TRBV5-6 and TRBJ1-2; 7 positions match TRBD1. The CDR3 bases are TGTGCCAGCAGCAGAGACAGGGTCGGCGGCTACACCTTC. Translation: CASSRDRVGGYTF.